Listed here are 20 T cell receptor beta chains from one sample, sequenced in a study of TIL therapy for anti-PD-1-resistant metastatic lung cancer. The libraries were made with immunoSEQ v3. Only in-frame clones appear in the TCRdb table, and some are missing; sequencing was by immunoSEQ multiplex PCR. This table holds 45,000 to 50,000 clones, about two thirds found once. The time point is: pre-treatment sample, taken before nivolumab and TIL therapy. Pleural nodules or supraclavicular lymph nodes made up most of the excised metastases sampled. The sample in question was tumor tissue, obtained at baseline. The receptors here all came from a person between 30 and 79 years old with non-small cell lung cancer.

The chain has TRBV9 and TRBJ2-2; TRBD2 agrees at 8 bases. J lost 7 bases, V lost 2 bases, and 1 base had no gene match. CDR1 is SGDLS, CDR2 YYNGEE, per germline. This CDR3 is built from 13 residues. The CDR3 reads CASSVGGVGELFF. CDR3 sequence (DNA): TGTGCCAGCAGCGTCGGGGGGGTCGGGGAGCTGTTTTTT.

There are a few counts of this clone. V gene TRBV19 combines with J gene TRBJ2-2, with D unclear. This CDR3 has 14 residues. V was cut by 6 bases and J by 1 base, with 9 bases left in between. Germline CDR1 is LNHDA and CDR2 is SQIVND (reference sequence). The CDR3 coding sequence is TGTGCCAGTAGAGTGGCAGGGAACACCGGGGAGCTGTTTTTT. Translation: CASRVAGNTGELFF.

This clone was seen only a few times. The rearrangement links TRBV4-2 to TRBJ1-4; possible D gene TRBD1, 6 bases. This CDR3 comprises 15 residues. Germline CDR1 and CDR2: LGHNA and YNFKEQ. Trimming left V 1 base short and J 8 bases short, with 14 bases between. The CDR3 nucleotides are TGTGCCAGCAGCCAAGTCCAGGGGACAACCGAAAAACTGTTTTTT. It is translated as CASSQVQGTTEKLFF.

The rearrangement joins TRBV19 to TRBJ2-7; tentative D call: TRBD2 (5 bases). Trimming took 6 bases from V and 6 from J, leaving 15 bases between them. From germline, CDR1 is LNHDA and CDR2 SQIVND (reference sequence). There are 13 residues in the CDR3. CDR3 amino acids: CASSLLGDSEQYF. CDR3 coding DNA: TGTGCCAGTAGCCTCCTGGGAGACTCCGAGCAGTACTTC. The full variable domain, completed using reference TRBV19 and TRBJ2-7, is DGGITQSPKYLFRKEGQNVTLSCEQNLNHDAMYWYRQDPGQGLRLIYYSQIVNDFQKGDIAEGYSVSREKKESFPLTVTSAQKNPTAFYLCASSLLGDSEQYFGPGTRLTVT.

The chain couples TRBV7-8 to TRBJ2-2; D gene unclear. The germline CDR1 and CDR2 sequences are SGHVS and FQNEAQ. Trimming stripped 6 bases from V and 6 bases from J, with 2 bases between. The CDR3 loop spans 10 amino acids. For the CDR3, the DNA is TGTGCCAGCAGTGCCGGGGAGCTGTTTTTT. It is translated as CASSAGELFF.

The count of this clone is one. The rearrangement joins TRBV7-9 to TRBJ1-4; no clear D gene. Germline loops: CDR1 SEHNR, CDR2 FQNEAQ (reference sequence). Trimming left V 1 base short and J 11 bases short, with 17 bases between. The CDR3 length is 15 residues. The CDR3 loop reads CASSLVWEPGGKLFF. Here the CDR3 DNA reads TGTGCCAGCAGCTTAGTTTGGGAACCGGGTGGGAAACTGTTTTTT. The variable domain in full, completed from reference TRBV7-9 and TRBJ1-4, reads DTGVSQNPRHKITKRGQNVTFRCDPISEHNRLYWYRQTLGQGPEFLTYFQNEAQLEKSRLLSDRFSAERPKGSFSTLEIQRTEQGDSAMYLCASSLVWEPGGKLFFGSGTQLSVL.

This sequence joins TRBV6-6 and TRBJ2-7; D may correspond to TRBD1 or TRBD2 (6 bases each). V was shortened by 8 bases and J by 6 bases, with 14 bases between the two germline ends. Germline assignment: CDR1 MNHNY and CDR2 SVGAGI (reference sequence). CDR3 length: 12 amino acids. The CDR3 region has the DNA TGTGCCAGCGTAGGGGGGTCCACCGAGCAGTACTTC. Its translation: CASVGGSTEQYF.

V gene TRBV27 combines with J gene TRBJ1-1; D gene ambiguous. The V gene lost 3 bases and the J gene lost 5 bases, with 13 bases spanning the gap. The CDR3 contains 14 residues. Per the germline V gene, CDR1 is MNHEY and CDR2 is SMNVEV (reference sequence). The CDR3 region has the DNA TGTGCCAGCAGTTTGAAAGGTTGGGGAACTGAAGCTTTCTTT. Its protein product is CASSLKGWGTEAFF.

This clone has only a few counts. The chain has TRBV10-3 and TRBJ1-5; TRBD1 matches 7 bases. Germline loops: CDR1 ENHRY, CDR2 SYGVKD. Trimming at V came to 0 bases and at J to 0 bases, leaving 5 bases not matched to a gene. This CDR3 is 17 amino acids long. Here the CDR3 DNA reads TGTGCCATCAGTGAGTCGGTACAGGGGAATAGCAATCAGCCCCAGCATTTT. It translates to CAISESVQGNSNQPQHF.

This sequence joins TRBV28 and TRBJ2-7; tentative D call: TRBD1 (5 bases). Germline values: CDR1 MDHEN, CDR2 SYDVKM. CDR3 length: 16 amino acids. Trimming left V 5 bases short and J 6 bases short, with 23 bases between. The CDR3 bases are TGTGCCAGCAGTCTACCTCCCTTCTTGCAGGGCAGCGAGCAGTACTTC. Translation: CASSLPPFLQGSEQYF. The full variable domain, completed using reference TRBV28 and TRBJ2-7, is DVKVTQSSRYLVKRTGEKVFLECVQDMDHENMFWYRQDPGLGLRLIYFSYDVKMKEKGDIPEGYSVSREKKERFSLILESASTNQTSMYLCASSLPPFLQGSEQYFGPGTRLTVT.

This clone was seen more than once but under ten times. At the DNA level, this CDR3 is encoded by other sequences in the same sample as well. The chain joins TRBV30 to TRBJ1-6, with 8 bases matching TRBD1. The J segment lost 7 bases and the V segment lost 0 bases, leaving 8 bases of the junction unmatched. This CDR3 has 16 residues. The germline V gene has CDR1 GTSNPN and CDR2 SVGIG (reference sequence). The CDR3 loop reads CAWSVGQGAGNSPLHF. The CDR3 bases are TGTGCCTGGAGTGTAGGTCAGGGGGCCGGGAATTCACCCCTCCACTTT.

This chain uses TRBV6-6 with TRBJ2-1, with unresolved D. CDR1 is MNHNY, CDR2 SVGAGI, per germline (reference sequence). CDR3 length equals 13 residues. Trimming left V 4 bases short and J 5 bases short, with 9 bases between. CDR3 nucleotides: TGTGCCAGCAGTTTGGTAATTAACAATGAGCAGTTCTTC. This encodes CASSLVINNEQFF.

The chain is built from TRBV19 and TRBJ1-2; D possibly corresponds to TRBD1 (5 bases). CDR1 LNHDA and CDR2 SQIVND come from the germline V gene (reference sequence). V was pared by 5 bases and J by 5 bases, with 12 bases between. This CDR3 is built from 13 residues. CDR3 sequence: CASSPTGAYGYTF. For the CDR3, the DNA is TGTGCCAGTAGTCCGACTGGGGCGTATGGCTACACCTTC.

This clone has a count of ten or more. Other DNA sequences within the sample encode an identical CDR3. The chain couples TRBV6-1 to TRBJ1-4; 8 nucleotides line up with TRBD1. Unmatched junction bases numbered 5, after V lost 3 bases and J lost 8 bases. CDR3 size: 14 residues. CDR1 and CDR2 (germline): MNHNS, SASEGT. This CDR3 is CASSEDRAYEKLFF. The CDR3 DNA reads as TGTGCCAGCAGTGAGGACAGGGCGTACGAAAAACTGTTTTTT.

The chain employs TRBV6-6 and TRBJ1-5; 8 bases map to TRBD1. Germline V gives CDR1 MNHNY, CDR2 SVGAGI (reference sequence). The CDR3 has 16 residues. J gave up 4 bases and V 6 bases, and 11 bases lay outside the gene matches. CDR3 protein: CASRQPGQAMNQPQHF. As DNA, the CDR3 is TGTGCCAGCAGACAACCGGGACAGGCAATGAATCAGCCCCAGCATTTT.

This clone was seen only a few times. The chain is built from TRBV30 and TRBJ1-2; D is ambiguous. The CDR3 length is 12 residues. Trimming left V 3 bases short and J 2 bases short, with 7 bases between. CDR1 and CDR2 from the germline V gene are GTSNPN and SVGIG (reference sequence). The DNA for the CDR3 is TGTGCCTGGAGAGAGTCGAACTATGGCTACACCTTC. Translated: CAWRESNYGYTF.

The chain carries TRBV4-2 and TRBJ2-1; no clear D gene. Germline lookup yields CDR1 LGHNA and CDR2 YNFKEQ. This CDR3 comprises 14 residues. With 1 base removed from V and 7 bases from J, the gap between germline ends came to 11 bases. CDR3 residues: CASSQARLGNEQFF. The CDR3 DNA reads TGTGCCAGCAGCCAAGCCCGTCTGGGGAATGAGCAGTTCTTC.

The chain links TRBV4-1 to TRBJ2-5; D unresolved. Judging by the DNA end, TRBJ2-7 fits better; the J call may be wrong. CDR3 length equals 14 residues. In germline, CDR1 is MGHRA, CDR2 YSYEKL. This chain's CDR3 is CASSQVYGPYEQYF. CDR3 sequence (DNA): TGCGCCAGCAGCCAAGTGTACGGGCCCTACGAGCAGTACTTC.

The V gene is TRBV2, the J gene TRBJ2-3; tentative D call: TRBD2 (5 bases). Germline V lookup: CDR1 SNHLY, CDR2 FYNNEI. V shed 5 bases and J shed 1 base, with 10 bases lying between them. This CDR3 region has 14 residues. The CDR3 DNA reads TGTGCCAGCAGTAAGGACGGGGGCACAGATACGCAGTATTTT. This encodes CASSKDGGTDTQYF.

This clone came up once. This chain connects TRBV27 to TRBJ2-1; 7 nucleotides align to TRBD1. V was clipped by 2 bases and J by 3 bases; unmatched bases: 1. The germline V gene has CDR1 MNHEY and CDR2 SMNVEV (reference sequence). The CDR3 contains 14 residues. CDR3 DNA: TGTGCCAGCAGTTTACAGGGGGACTACAATGAGCAGTTCTTC. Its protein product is CASSLQGDYNEQFF.